One and the same sample provided the 22 T cell receptor beta chains below, sequenced in a study of blood T cells in healthy people across ages. A second about 7 to 12 cycle PCR used barcoded and J-beta primers. TCRdb re-analysed the 5' RACE reads in MiXCR, keeping a single row per CDR3 protein. The data hold 1.5 million to 2 million distinct CDR3 sequences, with 30% to 40% observed a single time. The sample taken for sequencing was blood. The origin of the receptors is a young woman in good health.

Details on this clonotype: Relative to the germline gene, one junction end is altered; a read error may explain this. The rearrangement links TRBV12-3 or TRBV12-4 to TRBJ2-7; tentatively, D is TRBD2 (5 bases). The CDR3 length is 13 residues. CDR3 protein: CACSLAPLLGQYF. CDR3 sequence (DNA): TGTGCCTGCAGTTTAGCGCCCCTTTTGGGGCAGTACTTC.

This clonotype was seen a handful of times. The V and J genes are TRBV29-1 and TRBJ1-1; D not certain. V was shortened by 7 bases and J by 3 bases, with 12 bases between the two germline ends. From germline, CDR1 is SQVTM and CDR2 ANQGSEA. CDR3 length: 12 amino acids. The CDR3 reads CSAGIGDTEAFF. CDR3 in DNA: TGCAGCGCAGGAATTGGGGACACTGAAGCTTTCTTT. Drawing the rest from reference TRBV29-1 and TRBJ1-1, the complete variable domain is SAVISQKPSRDICQRGTSLTIQCQVDSQVTMMFWYRQQPGQSLTLIATANQGSEATYESGFVIDKFPISRPNLTFSTLTVSNMSPEDSSIYLCSAGIGDTEAFFGQGTRLTVV.

J is TRBJ2-1 and V is TRBV15, with TRBD2 matching 7 bases. Germline V gene sequence: CDR1 LNHNV, CDR2 YYDKDF (reference sequence). V lost 9 bases and J lost 8; bases outside the gene matches: 19. This CDR3 spans 16 amino acids. The CDR3 protein is CATHWGGGRRRDEQFF. DNA of the CDR3: TGTGCCACTCATTGGGGGGGAGGCCGCCGGCGGGATGAGCAGTTCTTC.

The rearrangement joins TRBV30 to TRBJ2-7; TRBD1 is a possible D gene (9 bases). Trimming took off 8 bases at V and 1 base at J, with 18 bases between the two ends. CDR1 and CDR2 from the germline V gene are GTSNPN and SVGIG (reference sequence). This CDR3 region has 14 residues. CDR3 residues: CAHSGGTGSYEQYF. The CDR3 DNA reads as TGTGCCCACTCGGGGGGGACAGGGTCCTACGAGCAGTACTTC.

Notes on this clonotype: At one end, the junction sequence differs from germline, possibly due to a read error. This chain joins TRBV3-1 and TRBJ1-6; D ambiguous. This CDR3 comprises 11 residues. Germline lookup yields CDR1 LGHDT and CDR2 YNNKEL (reference sequence). The CDR3 spells CASSQEGPLYF. In nucleotides, the CDR3 is TGTGCCAGCAGCCAAGAGGGCCCCCTCTACTTT.

The chain links TRBV14 to TRBJ2-5, with D possibly matching TRBD1 (5 bases). This CDR3 is built from 16 residues. The germline gives CDR1 SGHDN, CDR2 FVKESK. The V gene lost 1 base and the J gene lost 1 base, with 13 bases spanning the gap. The CDR3 spells CASSQARELFQETQYF. CDR3 in DNA: TGTGCCAGCAGCCAAGCCAGGGAATTGTTCCAAGAGACCCAGTACTTC.

The chain is built from TRBV12-3 or TRBV12-4 and TRBJ2-3; D is possibly TRBD1 or TRBD2 (5 bases each). Trimming pared 0 bases from V and 3 bases from J, leaving 13 bases between. The CDR3 loop spans 16 amino acids. DNA for the CDR3: TGTGCCAGCAGTTTAGCGTTTCCGGGACCGACAGATACGCAGTATTTT. It translates to CASSLAFPGPTDTQYF.

This clonotype was seen more than once but under ten times. The J gene is TRBJ1-2, the V gene TRBV3-1; weak D call: TRBD1 (5 bases). The CDR3 covers 13 residues. In germline, CDR1 is LGHDT, CDR2 YNNKEL (reference sequence). Deletions cut 0 bases from V and 8 bases from J, with 10 bases between. CDR3 in DNA: TGTGCCAGCAGCCAAGAGGGGCCGGCGGGCTACACCTTC. Translation: CASSQEGPAGYTF.

This clonotype has ten or more counts. The rearrangement links TRBV20-1 to TRBJ2-3; a possible D gene is TRBD2 (6 bases). This CDR3 comprises 13 residues. The germline V gene encodes CDR1 DFQATT and CDR2 SNEGSKA (reference sequence). CDR3: CSNQGTSTDTQYF. CDR3 sequence (DNA): TGCAGCAACCAAGGGACTAGCACAGATACGCAGTATTTT.

This clonotype was seen a handful of times. The rearrangement joins TRBV20-1 to TRBJ2-7, with no clear D. The ends were cut back, 6 bases at V and 0 bases at J, with 15 bases in the middle. CDR3 length: 14 residues. CDR1 is DFQATT and CDR2 is SNEGSKA in the germline V gene (reference sequence). The CDR3 sequence is CSAPAEGISYEQYF. The DNA for the CDR3 is TGCAGTGCGCCGGCCGAAGGGATCTCCTACGAGCAGTACTTC.

This clonotype was recorded a few times. This rearrangement joins TRBV2 to TRBJ2-5; a possible D gene is TRBD2 (5 bases). The CDR3 runs 13 residues. Looked up from germline, CDR1 is SNHLY and CDR2 is FYNNEI. V lost 7 bases and J lost 0, with 9 bases in between. The CDR3 loop reads CASNVRDQETQYF. The DNA for the CDR3 is TGTGCCAGCAATGTGAGGGACCAAGAGACCCAGTACTTC.

The chain has TRBV20-1 and TRBJ2-1; tentative D call: TRBD2 (5 bases). CDR3 length: 15 residues. The V gene lost 0 bases and the J gene lost 9 bases, with 18 bases spanning the gap. Per germline, CDR1 DFQATT and CDR2 SNEGSKA (reference sequence). The CDR3 region is CSARDQDSSVGEQFF. The CDR3 nucleotides read TGCAGTGCTAGAGATCAAGATAGTAGCGTGGGTGAGCAGTTCTTC.

On this clonotype itself: This may stem from a read error, because a much larger clone lies one nucleotide away. The rearrangement uses TRBV5-4 and TRBJ2-5; D not resolved. Trimming took off 0 bases at V and 5 bases at J, with 8 bases between the two ends. The CDR3 is 13 residues long. Germline CDR1 SGHNT, CDR2 YYREEE (reference sequence). CDR3 in amino acids: CASSLEQWETQYF. The CDR3 nucleotides are TGTGCCAGCAGCTTGGAGCAGTGGGAGACCCAGTACTTC.

The V and J genes are TRBV9 and TRBJ2-3, with a tentative D call TRBD2 (6 bases). The ends were cut back, 4 bases at V and 1 base at J, with 16 bases in the middle. The CDR3 spans 16 residues. The germline CDR1 and CDR2 sequences are SGDLS and YYNGEE. For the CDR3, the DNA is TGTGCCAGCAGCCCCCTCGAGGGCGGGGGCACAGATACGCAGTATTTT. Translated: CASSPLEGGGTDTQYF.

V gene TRBV28 combines with J gene TRBJ2-2, with D maybe TRBD2 (5 bases). The CDR3 has 15 amino acids. Per the germline V gene, CDR1 is MDHEN and CDR2 is SYDVKM. V dropped 7 bases and J dropped 3 bases, with 15 bases sitting between them. The CDR3 region has the DNA TGTGCCAGCATGTTTGAGGGAGTATACACCGGGGAGCTGTTTTTT. It yields the protein CASMFEGVYTGELFF.

This clonotype came up a few times. The chain recombines TRBV14 with TRBJ2-2; D gene ambiguous. Trimming removed 0 bases at V and 4 bases at J, with 3 bases between. Germline CDR1 and CDR2: SGHDN and FVKESK. The CDR3 runs to 13 residues. CDR3 nucleotide sequence: TGTGCCAGCAGCCAAGACCGCACCGGGGAGCTGTTTTTT. Translated, it gives CASSQDRTGELFF.

V is TRBV28 and J is TRBJ2-4; the D is unclear. This CDR3 has 12 residues. Germline V gene data show CDR1 as MDHEN and CDR2 as SYDVKM. V gave up 4 bases and J gave up 15 bases, with 16 bases separating them. The CDR3 loop reads CASSSPSVVRYF. The DNA for the CDR3 is TGTGCCAGCAGTTCACCCTCGGTGGTCCGGTACTTC. The full variable domain, its missing parts supplied by reference TRBV28 and TRBJ2-4, is DVKVTQSSRYLVKRTGEKVFLECVQDMDHENMFWYRQDPGLGLRLIYFSYDVKMKEKGDIPEGYSVSREKKERFSLILESASTNQTSMYLCASSSPSVVRYFGAGTRLSVL.

In this sample, this clonotype turned up once. This may be a read error: a much more frequent sequence differs by one nucleotide. This chain connects TRBV29-1 to TRBJ2-3; D remains ambiguous. V was pared by 3 bases and J by 2 bases, with 6 bases between. The CDR3 length is 12 residues. Germline CDR1 is SQVTM and CDR2 is ANQGSEA. This CDR3 is CSVEAATDTQYF. Here the CDR3 DNA reads TGCAGCGTTGAGGCGGCCACAGATACGCAGTATTTT.

The chain carries TRBV24-1 and TRBJ1-5; 10 bases fit TRBD1. The CDR3 extends over 15 amino acids. V gave up 3 bases and J gave up 7 bases; unmatched junction bases: 5. Germline V gene data show CDR1 as KGHDR and CDR2 as SFDVKD. The CDR3 here is CATSDGTGERQPQHF. CDR3 DNA sequence: TGTGCCACCAGTGATGGGACAGGGGAAAGGCAGCCCCAGCATTTT.

The chain carries TRBV21-1 and TRBJ1-5; the table's D call TRBD1 went unverified against the DNA. TRBV21-1 is designated a pseudogene. This CDR3 region has 16 residues. The CDR3 reads CASSSRFERAGQPQHF. CDR3 nucleotide sequence: TGTGCCAGCAGCTCCCGGTTTGAGAGGGCAGGTCAGCCCCAGCATTTT.

The chain couples TRBV7-8 to TRBJ1-3; D may be TRBD1 (5 bases). The CDR3 sequence is 15 residues long. Germline CDR1 SGHVS, CDR2 FQNEAQ. With 5 bases removed from V and 0 bases from J, the gap between germline ends came to 11 bases. CDR3 in amino acids: CASSLGTDSGNTIYF. In DNA, the CDR3 is TGTGCCAGCAGCCTTGGGACTGACTCTGGAAACACCATATATTTT.

The gene calls are TRBV20-1 and TRBJ1-1, with D hard to call. CDR3 size: 11 residues. CDR1 is DFQATT, CDR2 SNEGSKA, per germline (reference sequence). CDR3 DNA: TGCAGCCTCCCATGGAACACTGAAGCTTTCTTT. Translated: CSLPWNTEAFF.